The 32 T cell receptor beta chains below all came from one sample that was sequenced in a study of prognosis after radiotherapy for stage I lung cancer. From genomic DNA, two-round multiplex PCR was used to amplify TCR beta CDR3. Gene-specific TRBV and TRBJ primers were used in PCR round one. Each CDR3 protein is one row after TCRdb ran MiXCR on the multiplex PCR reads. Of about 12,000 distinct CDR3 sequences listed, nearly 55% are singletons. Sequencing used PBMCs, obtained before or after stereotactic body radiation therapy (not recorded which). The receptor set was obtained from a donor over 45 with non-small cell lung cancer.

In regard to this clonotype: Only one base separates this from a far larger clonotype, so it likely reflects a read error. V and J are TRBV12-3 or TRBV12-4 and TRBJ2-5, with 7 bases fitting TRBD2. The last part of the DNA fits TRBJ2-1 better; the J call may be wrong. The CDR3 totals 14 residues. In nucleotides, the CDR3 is TGTGCCAGCAGTTTAGGCCTAGGGAGGGATGAGCAGTTCTTC. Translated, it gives CASSLGLGRDEQFF.

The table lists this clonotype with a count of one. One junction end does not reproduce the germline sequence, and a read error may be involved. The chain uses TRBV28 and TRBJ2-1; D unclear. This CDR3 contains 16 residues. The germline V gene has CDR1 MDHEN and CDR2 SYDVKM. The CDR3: CASSPHRVGSVNEQFF. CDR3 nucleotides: TGCGCCAGCAGCCCCCACCGGGTCGGGTCAGTCAATGAGCAGTTCTTC.

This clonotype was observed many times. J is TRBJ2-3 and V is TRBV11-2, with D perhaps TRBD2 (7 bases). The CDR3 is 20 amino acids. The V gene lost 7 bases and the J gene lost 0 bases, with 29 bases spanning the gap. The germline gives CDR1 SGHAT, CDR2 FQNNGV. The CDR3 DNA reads TGTGCCAGCATCCAGAGGGGGGGGTGGGGGCCGGGGGGTAGCACAGATACGCAGTATTTT. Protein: CASIQRGGWGPGGSTDTQYF. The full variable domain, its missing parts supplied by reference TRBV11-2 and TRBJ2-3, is EAGVAQSPRYKIIEKRQSVAFWCNPISGHATLYWYQQILGQGPKLLIQFQNNGVVDDSQLPKDRFSAERLKGVDSTLKIQPAKLEDSAVYLCASIQRGGWGPGGSTDTQYFGPGTRLTVL.

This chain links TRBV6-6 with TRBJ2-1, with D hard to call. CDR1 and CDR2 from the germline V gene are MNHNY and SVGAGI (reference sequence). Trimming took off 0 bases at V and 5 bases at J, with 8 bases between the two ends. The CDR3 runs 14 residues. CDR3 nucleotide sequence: TGTGCCAGCAGTTACTCGAGGCGGCACAATGAGCAGTTCTTC. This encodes CASSYSRRHNEQFF.

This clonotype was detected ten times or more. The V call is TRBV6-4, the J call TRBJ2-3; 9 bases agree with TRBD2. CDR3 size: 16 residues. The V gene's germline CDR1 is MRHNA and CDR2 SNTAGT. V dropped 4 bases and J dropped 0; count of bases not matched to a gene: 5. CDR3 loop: CASSATSGLSTDTQYF. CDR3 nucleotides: TGTGCCAGCAGTGCTACTAGCGGGTTGAGCACAGATACGCAGTATTTT.

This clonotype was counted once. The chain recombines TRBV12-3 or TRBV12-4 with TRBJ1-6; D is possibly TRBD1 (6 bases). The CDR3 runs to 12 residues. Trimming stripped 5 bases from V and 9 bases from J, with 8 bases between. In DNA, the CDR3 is TGTGCCAGCAGTGGGGGGGCTTCACCCCTCCACTTT. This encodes CASSGGASPLHF.

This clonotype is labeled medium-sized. CDR3 sequence: CSASPGTFSGANVLTF. CDR3 DNA: TGCAGTGCCTCACCCGGGACATTTAGTGGGGCCAACGTCCTGACTTTC. This chain connects TRBV20-1 to TRBJ2-6; possible D gene TRBD1, 6 bases. With 6 bases removed from V and 3 bases from J, the gap between germline ends came to 18 bases. The CDR3 totals 16 residues. Germline CDR1 and CDR2: DFQATT and SNEGSKA (reference sequence).

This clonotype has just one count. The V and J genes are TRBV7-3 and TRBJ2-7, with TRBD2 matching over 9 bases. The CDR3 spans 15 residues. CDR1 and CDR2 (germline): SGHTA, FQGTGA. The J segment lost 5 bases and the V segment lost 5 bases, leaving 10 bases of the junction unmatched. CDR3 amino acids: CASSALAGVYNEQYF. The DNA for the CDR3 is TGTGCCAGCAGCGCGTTAGCGGGAGTTTACAACGAGCAGTACTTC.

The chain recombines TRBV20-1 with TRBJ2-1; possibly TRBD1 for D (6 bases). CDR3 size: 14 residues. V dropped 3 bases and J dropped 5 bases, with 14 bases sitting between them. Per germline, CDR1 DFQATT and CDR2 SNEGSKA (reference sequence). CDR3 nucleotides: TGCAGTGCTAGGTCGCAGGGGATTCACAATGAGCAGTTCTTC. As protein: CSARSQGIHNEQFF.

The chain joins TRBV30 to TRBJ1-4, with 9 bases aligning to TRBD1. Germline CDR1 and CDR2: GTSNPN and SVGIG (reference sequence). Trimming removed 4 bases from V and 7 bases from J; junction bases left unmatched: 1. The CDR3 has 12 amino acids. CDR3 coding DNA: TGTGCCTGGAACAGGGGGCGTGAAAAACTGTTTTTT. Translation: CAWNRGREKLFF.

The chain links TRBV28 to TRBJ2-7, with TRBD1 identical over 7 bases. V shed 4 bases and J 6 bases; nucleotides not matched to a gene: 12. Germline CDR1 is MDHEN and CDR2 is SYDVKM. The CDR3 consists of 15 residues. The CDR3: CASSYLRQGESEQYF. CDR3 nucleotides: TGTGCCAGCAGTTACCTCCGACAGGGAGAGAGCGAGCAGTACTTC.

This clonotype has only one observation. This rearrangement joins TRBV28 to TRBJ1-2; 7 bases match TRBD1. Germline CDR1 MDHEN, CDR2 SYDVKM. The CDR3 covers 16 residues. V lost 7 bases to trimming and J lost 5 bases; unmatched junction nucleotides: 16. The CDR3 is CASTTGTAGSVYGYTF. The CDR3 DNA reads TGTGCCAGCACCACGGGGACAGCCGGGAGCGTTTATGGCTACACCTTC.

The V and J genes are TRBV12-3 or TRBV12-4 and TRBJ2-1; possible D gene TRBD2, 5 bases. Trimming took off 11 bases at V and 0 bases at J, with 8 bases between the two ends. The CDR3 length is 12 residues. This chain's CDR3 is CAAGNSYNEQFF. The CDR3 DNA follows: TGTGCCGCCGGGAACTCCTACAATGAGCAGTTCTTC.

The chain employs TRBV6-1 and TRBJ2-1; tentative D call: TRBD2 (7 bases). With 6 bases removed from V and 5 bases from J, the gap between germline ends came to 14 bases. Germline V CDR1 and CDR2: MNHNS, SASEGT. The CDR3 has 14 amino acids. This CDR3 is CASRDGGPHNEQFF. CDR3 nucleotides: TGTGCCAGCAGAGACGGGGGGCCGCACAATGAGCAGTTCTTC.

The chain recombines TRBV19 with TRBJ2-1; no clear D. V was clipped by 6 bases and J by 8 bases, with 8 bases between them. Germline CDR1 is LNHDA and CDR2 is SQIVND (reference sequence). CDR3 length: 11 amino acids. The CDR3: CASSEMDEQFF. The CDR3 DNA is TGTGCCAGTAGCGAGATGGATGAGCAGTTCTTC.

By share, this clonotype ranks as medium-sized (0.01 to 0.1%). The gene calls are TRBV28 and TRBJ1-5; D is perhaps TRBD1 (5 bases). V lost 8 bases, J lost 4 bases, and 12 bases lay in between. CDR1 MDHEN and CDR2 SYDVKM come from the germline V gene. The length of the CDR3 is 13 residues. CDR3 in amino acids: CASSPGSNQPQHF. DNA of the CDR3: TGTGCCAGCTCCCCAGGGAGTAATCAGCCCCAGCATTTT. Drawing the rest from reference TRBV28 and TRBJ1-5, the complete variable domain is DVKVTQSSRYLVKRTGEKVFLECVQDMDHENMFWYRQDPGLGLRLIYFSYDVKMKEKGDIPEGYSVSREKKERFSLILESASTNQTSMYLCASSPGSNQPQHFGDGTRLSIL.

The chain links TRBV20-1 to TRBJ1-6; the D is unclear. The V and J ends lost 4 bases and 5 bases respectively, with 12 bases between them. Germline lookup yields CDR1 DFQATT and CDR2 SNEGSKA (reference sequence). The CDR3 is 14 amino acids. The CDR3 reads CSATTGQHNSPLHF. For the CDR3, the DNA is TGCAGTGCTACGACCGGCCAACATAATTCACCCCTCCACTTT.

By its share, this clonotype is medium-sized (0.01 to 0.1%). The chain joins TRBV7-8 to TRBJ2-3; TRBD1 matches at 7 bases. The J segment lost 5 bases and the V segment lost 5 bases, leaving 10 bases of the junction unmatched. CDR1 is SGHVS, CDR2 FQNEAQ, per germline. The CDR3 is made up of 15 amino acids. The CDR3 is CASSRDRVHQDTQYF. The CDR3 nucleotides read TGTGCCAGCAGCCGTGACAGGGTCCACCAAGATACGCAGTATTTT.

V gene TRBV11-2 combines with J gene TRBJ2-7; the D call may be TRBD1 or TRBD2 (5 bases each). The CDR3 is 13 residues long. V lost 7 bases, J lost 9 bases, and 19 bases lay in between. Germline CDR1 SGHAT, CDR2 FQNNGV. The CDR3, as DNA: TGTGCCAGCACCAGGGACCGAGCTGGAGCGCAGTACTTC. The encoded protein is CASTRDRAGAQYF.

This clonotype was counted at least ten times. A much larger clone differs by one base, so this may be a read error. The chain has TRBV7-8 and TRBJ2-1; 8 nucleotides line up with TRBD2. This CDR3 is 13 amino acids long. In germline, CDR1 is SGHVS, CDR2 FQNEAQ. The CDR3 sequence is CASSLQQETSVDF. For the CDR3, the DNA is TGTGCCAGCAGCCTACAACAAGAGACTAGCGTGGACTTC.

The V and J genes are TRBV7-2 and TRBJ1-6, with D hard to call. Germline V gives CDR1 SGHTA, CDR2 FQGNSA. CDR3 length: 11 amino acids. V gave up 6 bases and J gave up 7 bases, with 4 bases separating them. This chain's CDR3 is CASRGNSPLHF. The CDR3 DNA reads TGTGCCAGCAGGGGAAATTCACCCCTCCACTTT.

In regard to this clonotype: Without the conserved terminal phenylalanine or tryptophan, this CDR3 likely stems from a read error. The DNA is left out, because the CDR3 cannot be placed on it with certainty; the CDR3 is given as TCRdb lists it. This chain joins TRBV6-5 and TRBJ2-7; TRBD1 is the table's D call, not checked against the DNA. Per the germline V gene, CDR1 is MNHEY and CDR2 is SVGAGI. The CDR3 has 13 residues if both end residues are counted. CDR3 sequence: CASSYRPGQKKYL.

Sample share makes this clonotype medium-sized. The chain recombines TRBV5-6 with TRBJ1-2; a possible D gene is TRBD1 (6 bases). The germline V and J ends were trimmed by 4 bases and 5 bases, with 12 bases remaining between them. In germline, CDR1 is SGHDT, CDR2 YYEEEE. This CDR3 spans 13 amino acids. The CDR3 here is CASSTDSEYGYTF. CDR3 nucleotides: TGTGCCAGCAGCACGGACAGCGAATATGGCTACACCTTC.

The CDR3 DNA reads TGTGCCAGCAGTGCAGGGGACGACACCGGGGAGCTGTTTTTT. Amino acids: CASSAGDDTGELFF. The chain combines TRBV6-2 or TRBV6-3 with TRBJ2-2; tentative D call: TRBD1 (6 bases). This CDR3 has 14 residues. V lost 5 bases and J 3 bases, leaving 10 bases between the germline ends. Germline V CDR1 and CDR2: MNHEY, SVGEGT.

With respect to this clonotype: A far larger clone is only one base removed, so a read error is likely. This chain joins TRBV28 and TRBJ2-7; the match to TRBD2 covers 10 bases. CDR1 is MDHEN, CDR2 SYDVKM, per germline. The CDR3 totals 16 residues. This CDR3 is CASSTPGLANSCEQYF. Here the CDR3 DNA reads TGTGCCAGCAGCACCCCGGGACTAGCGAACTCCTGCGAGCAGTACTTC.

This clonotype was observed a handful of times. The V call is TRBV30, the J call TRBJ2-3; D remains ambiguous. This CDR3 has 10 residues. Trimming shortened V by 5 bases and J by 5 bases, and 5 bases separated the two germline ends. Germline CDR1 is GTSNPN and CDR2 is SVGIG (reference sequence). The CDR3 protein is CAWGRDTQYF. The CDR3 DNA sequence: TGTGCCTGGGGCAGAGATACGCAGTATTTT.

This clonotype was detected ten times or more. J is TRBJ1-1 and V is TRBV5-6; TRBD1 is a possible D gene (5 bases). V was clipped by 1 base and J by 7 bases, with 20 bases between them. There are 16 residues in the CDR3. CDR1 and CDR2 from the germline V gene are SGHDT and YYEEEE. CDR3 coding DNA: TGTGCCAGCAGCTTGTTCGGGACGGAGATACGGGGTGAAGCTTTCTTT. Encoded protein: CASSLFGTEIRGEAFF.

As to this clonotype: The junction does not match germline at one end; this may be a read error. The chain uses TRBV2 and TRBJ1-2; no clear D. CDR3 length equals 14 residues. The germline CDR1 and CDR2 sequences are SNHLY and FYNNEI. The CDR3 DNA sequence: TGTGCCAGCAGCGAAGGGCGGCAGAACTATGGCTACACCTTC. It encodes CASSEGRQNYGYTF.

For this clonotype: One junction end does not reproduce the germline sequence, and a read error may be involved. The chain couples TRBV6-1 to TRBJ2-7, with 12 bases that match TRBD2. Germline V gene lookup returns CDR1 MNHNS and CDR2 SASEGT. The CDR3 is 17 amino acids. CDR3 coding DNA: TGTGCCAGCAGGTCACTAGCGGGAGGTGTCGGGTTCTACGATCAGTACTTC. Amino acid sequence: CASRSLAGGVGFYDQYF.

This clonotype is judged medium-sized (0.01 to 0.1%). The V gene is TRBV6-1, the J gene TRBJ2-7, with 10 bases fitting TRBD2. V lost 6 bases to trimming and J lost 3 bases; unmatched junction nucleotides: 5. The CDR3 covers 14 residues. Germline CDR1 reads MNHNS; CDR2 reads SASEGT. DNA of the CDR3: TGTGCCAGCAGCCCGGGACTAGCGAACTACGAGCAGTACTTC. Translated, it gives CASSPGLANYEQYF.

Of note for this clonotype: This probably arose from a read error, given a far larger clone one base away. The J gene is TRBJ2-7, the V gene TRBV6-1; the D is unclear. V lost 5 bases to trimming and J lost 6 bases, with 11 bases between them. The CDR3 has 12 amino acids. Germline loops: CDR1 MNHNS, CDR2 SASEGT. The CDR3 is CASSYVGSEQYF. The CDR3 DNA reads TGTGCCAGCAGTTACGTGGGGTCCGAGCAGTACTTC.

CDR3 sequence (DNA): TGTGCCACCAGTGACCGCAGGGGGGATACGCAGTATTTT. Translation gives CATSDRRGDTQYF. This chain links TRBV24-1 with TRBJ2-3, with 7 bases fitting TRBD1. V trimming: 4 bases; J trimming: 6 bases; junction bases outside the gene matches: 3. Germline loops: CDR1 KGHDR, CDR2 SFDVKD. The CDR3 runs to 13 residues.